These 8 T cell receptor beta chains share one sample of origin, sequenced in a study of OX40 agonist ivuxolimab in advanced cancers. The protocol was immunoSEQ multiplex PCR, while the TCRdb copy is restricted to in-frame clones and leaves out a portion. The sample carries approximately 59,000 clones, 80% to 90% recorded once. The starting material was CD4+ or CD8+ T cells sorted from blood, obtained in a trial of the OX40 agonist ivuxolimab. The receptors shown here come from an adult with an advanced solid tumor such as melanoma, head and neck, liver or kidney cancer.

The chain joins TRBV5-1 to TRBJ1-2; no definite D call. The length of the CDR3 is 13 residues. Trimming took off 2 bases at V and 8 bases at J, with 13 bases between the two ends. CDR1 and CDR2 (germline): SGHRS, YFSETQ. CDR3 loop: CASSLNMVEGYTF. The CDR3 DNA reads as TGCGCCAGCAGCTTAAATATGGTTGAGGGCTACACCTTC.

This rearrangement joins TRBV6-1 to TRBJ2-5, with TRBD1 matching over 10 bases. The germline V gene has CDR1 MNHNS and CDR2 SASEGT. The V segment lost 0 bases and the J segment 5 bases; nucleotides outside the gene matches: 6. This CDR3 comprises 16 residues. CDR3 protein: CASSEALGQGTETQYF. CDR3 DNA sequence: TGTGCCAGCAGTGAAGCATTGGGACAGGGGACGGAGACCCAGTACTTC.

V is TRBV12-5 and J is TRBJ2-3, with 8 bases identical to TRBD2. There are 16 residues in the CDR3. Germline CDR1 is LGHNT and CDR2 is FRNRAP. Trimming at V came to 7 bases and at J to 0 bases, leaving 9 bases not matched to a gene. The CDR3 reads CASAMGASGSTDTQYF. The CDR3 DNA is TGTGCTAGTGCCATGGGGGCTAGCGGGAGCACAGATACGCAGTATTTT.

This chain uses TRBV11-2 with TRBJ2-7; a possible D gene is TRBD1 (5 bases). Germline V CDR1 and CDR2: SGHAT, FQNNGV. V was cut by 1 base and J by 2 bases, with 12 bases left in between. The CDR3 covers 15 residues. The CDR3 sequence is CASSLVRGLAYEQYF. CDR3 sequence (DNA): TGTGCCAGCAGCTTAGTAAGGGGTTTGGCCTACGAGCAGTACTTC.

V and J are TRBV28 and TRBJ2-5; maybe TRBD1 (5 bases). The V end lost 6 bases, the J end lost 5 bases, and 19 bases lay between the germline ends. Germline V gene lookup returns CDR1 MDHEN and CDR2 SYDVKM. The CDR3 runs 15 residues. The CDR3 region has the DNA TGTGCCAGCAGCCTGGACATCTCGGCGGAGGAGACCCAGTACTTC. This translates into CASSLDISAEETQYF.

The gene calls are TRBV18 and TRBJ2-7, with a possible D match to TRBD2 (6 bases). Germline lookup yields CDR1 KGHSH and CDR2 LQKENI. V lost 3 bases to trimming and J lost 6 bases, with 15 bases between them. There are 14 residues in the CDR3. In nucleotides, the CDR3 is TGTGCCAGCTCACCCACCGGGAGTTTCGGCGAGCAGTACTTC. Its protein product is CASSPTGSFGEQYF.

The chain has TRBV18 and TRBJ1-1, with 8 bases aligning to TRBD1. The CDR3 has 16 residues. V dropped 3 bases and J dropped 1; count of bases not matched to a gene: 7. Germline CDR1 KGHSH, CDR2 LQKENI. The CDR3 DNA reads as TGTGCCAGCTCACCTCCGACCGGGACAGGGAACACTGAAGCTTTCTTT. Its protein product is CASSPPTGTGNTEAFF. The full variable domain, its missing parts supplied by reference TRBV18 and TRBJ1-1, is NAGVMQNPRHLVRRRGQEARLRCSPMKGHSHVYWYRQLPEEGLKFMVYLQKENIIDESGMPKERFSAEFPKEGPSILRIQQVVRGDSAAYFCASSPPTGTGNTEAFFGQGTRLTVV.

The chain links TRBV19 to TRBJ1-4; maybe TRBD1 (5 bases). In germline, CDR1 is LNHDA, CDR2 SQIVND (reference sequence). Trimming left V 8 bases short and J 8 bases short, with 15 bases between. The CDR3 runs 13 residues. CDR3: CASGTQGVEKLFF. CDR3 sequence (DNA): TGTGCCAGTGGGACCCAGGGTGTGGAAAAACTGTTTTTT.